These 8 T cell receptor beta chains were sequenced from one sample in a study of T cells in localized non-small cell lung cancer (dated by TCRdb to 2020 to 2022). Library creation used the immunoSEQ multiplex PCR assay. The immuneACCESS repertoire file appears here via TCRdb, limited to in-frame rearrangements. These files lack a portion of the clones; in checked studies, under half of the deficit traces to unresolved V genes, and the cause of the others is not known. The sample table holds 50,000 to 70,000 clones, of which approximately 90% were seen once. The top ten constitute around 20% of the sample. The sequencing here drew on peripheral blood, taken before any cancer treatment. These TCRs come from a man aged 40-75 years with stage I lung adenocarcinoma.

The genes are TRBV4-1 and TRBJ1-2; 7 nucleotides line up with TRBD1. V lost 3 bases and J lost 5; bases outside the gene matches: 0. This CDR3 spans 12 amino acids. The germline V gene encodes CDR1 MGHRA and CDR2 YSYEKL. The DNA for the CDR3 is TGCGCCAGCAGCCAGACAGGGTATGGCTACACCTTC. Translation: CASSQTGYGYTF.

This rearrangement joins TRBV6-5 to TRBJ2-7, with 8 bases lining up with TRBD2. Losses at the gene ends were 5 bases for V and 1 base for J; bases not matched to a gene: 4. Per the germline V gene, CDR1 is MNHEY and CDR2 is SVGAGI. The CDR3 length is 14 residues. The chain's CDR3 is CASSSGSSSYEQYF. CDR3 DNA sequence: TGTGCCAGCAGTAGCGGGAGTTCTTCCTACGAGCAGTACTTC.

The chain employs TRBV6-5 and TRBJ2-1; 7 bases align to TRBD2. V trimming: 2 bases; J trimming: 7 bases; junction bases outside the gene matches: 2. CDR3 size: 13 residues. CDR1 is MNHEY, CDR2 SVGAGI, per germline. Here the CDR3 DNA reads TGTGCCAGCAGTTACCGGGACTATAATGAGCAGTTCTTC. Translation gives CASSYRDYNEQFF.

V gene TRBV9 combines with J gene TRBJ2-1; weak D call: TRBD2 (5 bases). The CDR3 loop spans 18 amino acids. Trimming took off 0 bases at V and 8 bases at J, with 24 bases between the two ends. Germline CDR1 and CDR2: SGDLS and YYNGEE. Here the CDR3 reads CASSVASLLDLGRDEQFF. CDR3 bases: TGTGCCAGCAGCGTAGCTTCGCTACTAGACTTGGGCCGGGATGAGCAGTTCTTC.

The chain recombines TRBV13 with TRBJ2-1; D remains ambiguous. This CDR3 is 15 amino acids long. With 5 bases removed from V and 2 bases from J, the gap between germline ends came to 13 bases. Germline V lookup: CDR1 PRHDT, CDR2 FYEKMQ (reference sequence). CDR3 nucleotides: TGTGCCAGCAGCGCCAGTCTGACCGCCTACAATGAGCAGTTCTTC. Translation gives CASSASLTAYNEQFF.

This clone was detected only once. This chain links TRBV2 with TRBJ2-7; possibly TRBD1 for D (5 bases). The CDR3 runs to 14 residues. Germline CDR1 reads SNHLY; CDR2 reads FYNNEI. Trimming cost V 3 bases and J 3 bases, with 12 bases left between them. In nucleotides, the CDR3 is TGTGCCAGCAGTGAGTCCGTCCAGGGCTACGAGCAGTACTTC. The encoded protein is CASSESVQGYEQYF.

V and J are TRBV5-8 and TRBJ1-2; D gene unclear. The CDR3 loop spans 13 amino acids. The germline V gene encodes CDR1 SGHTS and CDR2 YDEGEE. V lost 4 bases, J lost 8 bases, and 15 bases lay in between. CDR3 sequence: CASSAWTAEGYTF. CDR3 DNA: TGTGCCAGCAGCGCATGGACGGCGGAGGGCTACACCTTC.

This chain's CDR3 is CASSPPYSYNEQFF. The DNA for the CDR3 is TGTGCCAGCAGTCCCCCTTACTCCTACAATGAGCAGTTCTTC. The chain combines TRBV27 with TRBJ2-1; D remains ambiguous. Germline V gene data show CDR1 as MNHEY and CDR2 as SMNVEV (reference sequence). Trimming cost V 5 bases and J 0 bases, with 8 bases left between them. This CDR3 is built from 14 residues.